These 24 T cell receptor beta chains were all obtained from the same sample, sequenced in a study of blood T cell repertoires in COVID-19. Sequenced by immunoSEQ multiplex PCR; TCRdb stores in-frame clones only, minus some. The table lists approximately 210,000 clones, about nine tenths of them singletons, with roughly 10% in the top ten. The sample was peripheral blood. The receptors were gathered from a man in his fifties or sixties with COVID-19, enrolled during active disease.

V and J are TRBV27 and TRBJ1-2; TRBD1 is a possible D gene (6 bases). This CDR3 region has 16 residues. Trimming shortened V by 6 bases and J by 3 bases, and 20 bases separated the two germline ends. Germline assignment: CDR1 MNHEY and CDR2 SMNVEV (reference sequence). The CDR3 DNA is TGTGCCAGCAGGACCGCTCTTCAACAGGGCCACTATGGCTACACCTTC. Translating gives CASRTALQQGHYGYTF.

The chain links TRBV7-9 to TRBJ1-5; D is unclear. Germline CDR1 is SEHNR and CDR2 is FQNEAQ (reference sequence). This CDR3 contains 14 residues. Trimming took 1 base from V and 6 from J, leaving 10 bases between them. This chain's CDR3 is CASSLVVRSQPQHF. Here the CDR3 DNA reads TGTGCCAGCAGCTTAGTAGTACGAAGTCAGCCCCAGCATTTT.

The chain has TRBV9 and TRBJ1-1; D ambiguous. The CDR3 has 16 residues. Trimming cost V 0 bases and J 3 bases, with 15 bases left between them. Germline lookup yields CDR1 SGDLS and CDR2 YYNGEE. In DNA, the CDR3 is TGTGCCAGCAGCGTAGGAGGAGAAAAATGGGACACTGAAGCTTTCTTT. It specifies CASSVGGEKWDTEAFF.

The chain recombines TRBV6-5 with TRBJ2-1; 8 bases are shared with TRBD2. V gave up 7 bases and J gave up 2 bases; unmatched junction bases: 4. The CDR3 spans 14 residues. CDR1 and CDR2 (germline): MNHEY, SVGAGI. The CDR3: CASKISGTYNEQFF. The CDR3, as DNA: TGTGCCAGCAAGATTAGCGGGACCTACAATGAGCAGTTCTTC.

The gene calls are TRBV20-1 and TRBJ1-3, with D perhaps TRBD1 (6 bases). Trimming removed 3 bases from V and 4 bases from J, with 19 bases in between. The V gene's germline CDR1 is DFQATT and CDR2 SNEGSKA (reference sequence). This CDR3 has 16 residues. CDR3 sequence: CSASESAQGLGNTIYF. The DNA of the CDR3 is TGCAGTGCTAGTGAAAGCGCACAGGGATTGGGAAACACCATATATTTT.

This CDR3 is CASRRLAGGGTGELFF. The CDR3 DNA reads TGTGCCAGCAGGCGACTAGCGGGGGGAGGTACCGGGGAGCTGTTTTTT. The V gene is TRBV7-2, the J gene TRBJ2-2, with 13 bases fitting TRBD2. The junction had 6 bases not matched to a gene; V was cut back by 6 bases and J by 5 bases. Germline assignment: CDR1 SGHTA and CDR2 FQGNSA. The CDR3 runs to 16 residues.

This sequence joins TRBV4-3 and TRBJ2-7; 11 positions agree with TRBD1. Germline loops: CDR1 LGHNA, CDR2 YSLEER. The CDR3 extends over 17 amino acids. Trimming removed 1 base from V and 7 bases from J; junction bases left unmatched: 12. The CDR3 DNA reads as TGCGCCAGCAGCCAAGGAGTCGCGGGACAGGGGGATATTGAGCAGTACTTC. Translation gives CASSQGVAGQGDIEQYF.

The chain uses TRBV20-1 and TRBJ2-5; maybe TRBD1 (5 bases). The CDR3 loop spans 14 amino acids. Germline CDR1 and CDR2: DFQATT and SNEGSKA (reference sequence). V lost 3 bases to trimming and J lost 1 base, with 12 bases between them. The DNA for the CDR3 is TGCAGTGCTAGTTTTTGGCAGGGCCAAGAGACCCAGTACTTC. Translating gives CSASFWQGQETQYF.

This clone occurred once. The chain combines TRBV10-3 with TRBJ2-4; no clear D. The germline V gene encodes CDR1 ENHRY and CDR2 SYGVKD. V gave up 3 bases and J gave up 4 bases, with 10 bases separating them. The CDR3 contains 14 residues. CDR3 in DNA: TGTGCCATCAGTGATATTTCCGGGAAAAACATTCAGTACTTC. The encoded protein is CAISDISGKNIQYF.

The chain employs TRBV2 and TRBJ1-2, with D uncertain. CDR1 and CDR2 from the germline V gene are SNHLY and FYNNEI. Between the trimmed V and J ends, which lost 0 bases and 6 bases, there was a span of 14 bases. The CDR3 covers 15 residues. For the CDR3, the DNA is TGTGCCAGCAGTGAAGCAAGGCAGACAAAGGATGGCTACACCTTC. This encodes CASSEARQTKDGYTF. Combining the CDR3 with reference TRBV2 and TRBJ1-2 gives the whole variable domain EPEVTQTPSHQVTQMGQEVILRCVPISNHLYFYWYRQILGQKVEFLVSFYNNEISEKSEIFDDQFSVERPDGSNFTLKIRSTKLEDSAMYFCASSEARQTKDGYTFGSGTRLTVV.

The chain employs TRBV30 and TRBJ1-5; D unclear. V lost 1 base to trimming and J lost 4 bases, with 8 bases between them. Germline CDR1 reads GTSNPN; CDR2 reads SVGIG (reference sequence). The CDR3 has 13 residues. CDR3 amino acids: CAWSGGVNQPQHF. The CDR3 DNA reads as TGTGCCTGGAGTGGCGGGGTGAATCAGCCCCAGCATTTT.

The V and J genes are TRBV6-5 and TRBJ1-4, with no clear D. The V and J ends lost 1 base and 1 base respectively, with 4 bases between them. This CDR3 comprises 14 residues. The germline V gene has CDR1 MNHEY and CDR2 SVGAGI. CDR3 protein: CASSYLRTNEKLFF. The CDR3 coding sequence is TGTGCCAGCAGTTACTTGAGAACTAATGAAAAACTGTTTTTT.

The chain carries TRBV7-9 and TRBJ1-5; a possible D gene is TRBD1 (5 bases). The V end was cut by 4 bases, the J end by 7 bases, with 20 bases between. This CDR3 is 16 amino acids long. Per the germline V gene, CDR1 is SEHNR and CDR2 is FQNEAQ (reference sequence). The CDR3, as DNA: TGTGCCAGCAGCTCCCTTGATCACCCTGGGGGGCAGCCCCAGCATTTT. This codes for CASSSLDHPGGQPQHF.

This chain connects TRBV3-1 (or the pseudogene TRBV3-2) to TRBJ2-2; 9 bases are shared with TRBD2. The junction had 9 bases not matched to a gene; V was cut back by 3 bases and J by 10 bases. Germline CDR1 LGHDT, CDR2 YNNKEL (reference sequence). This CDR3 is 15 amino acids long. CDR3 in DNA: TGTGCCAGCAGCCATGGGGCGGGAGGGCCCCCGGAGCTGTTTTTT. It encodes CASSHGAGGPPELFF.

In this sample, this clone turned up a few times. V is TRBV5-3 and J is TRBJ2-2, with D possibly TRBD1 on 6 matching bases. TRBV5-3 is given ORF status, its function remaining uncertain. This CDR3 has 15 amino acids. V lost 5 bases, J lost 1 base, and 12 bases lay in between. The CDR3 loop reads CARSSGTLNTGELFF. The CDR3 DNA reads as TGTGCCAGAAGTTCCGGGACATTGAACACCGGGGAGCTGTTTTTT.

This clone was observed once. The chain combines TRBV27 with TRBJ2-3; 11 bases align to TRBD1. The CDR3 is made up of 15 amino acids. V was clipped by 2 bases and J by 3 bases; unmatched bases: 1. Germline V CDR1 and CDR2: MNHEY, SMNVEV (reference sequence). CDR3 DNA: TGTGCCAGCAGTTTACGGGACAGGGGGACAGATACGCAGTATTTT. Its protein product is CASSLRDRGTDTQYF.

The chain recombines TRBV19 with TRBJ2-1; 9 nucleotides align to TRBD1. CDR1 and CDR2 from the germline V gene are LNHDA and SQIVND (reference sequence). The V gene end was trimmed by 5 bases and the J gene end by 7 bases; junction bases not matched to a gene: 12. CDR3 length: 16 residues. In DNA form, the CDR3 reads TGTGCCAGTAGTGCCCAGAACAGGGGGCTGAGGAATGAGCAGTTCTTC. Translated: CASSAQNRGLRNEQFF.

The chain links TRBV12-3 or TRBV12-4 to TRBJ2-5; 7 nucleotides match TRBD2. The CDR3 is made up of 13 amino acids. Trimming cost V 5 bases and J 5 bases; bases outside gene matches: 5. CDR3 coding DNA: TGTGCCAGCAGTGACGGGGGGAGTGAGACCCAGTACTTC. It encodes CASSDGGSETQYF.

In its sample, this clone was seen a few times. The genes are TRBV27 and TRBJ2-7, with a tentative D call TRBD1 (5 bases). CDR3 size: 13 residues. Trimming took off 6 bases at V and 3 bases at J, with 12 bases between the two ends. Germline V gives CDR1 MNHEY, CDR2 SMNVEV (reference sequence). In DNA form, the CDR3 reads TGTGCCAGCAGCCTGACAGAAGACTACGAGCAGTACTTC. It is translated as CASSLTEDYEQYF.

The chain joins TRBV2 to TRBJ2-1, with 8 nucleotides matching TRBD2. The CDR3 is made up of 13 amino acids. The germline gives CDR1 SNHLY, CDR2 FYNNEI. The V segment lost 7 bases and the J segment 6 bases; nucleotides outside the gene matches: 5. CDR3 nucleotide sequence: TGTGCCAGCAACGAGCGGGAGTCCAATGAGCAGTTCTTC. Translating it yields CASNERESNEQFF.

The CDR3 bases are TGTGCCAGCGCCGGACTATACCAAGAGACCCAGTACTTC. It yields the protein CASAGLYQETQYF. The rearrangement links TRBV7-6 to TRBJ2-5, with D tentatively TRBD2 (6 bases). Trimming removed 8 bases at V and 0 bases at J, with 10 bases between. Germline CDR1 and CDR2: SGHVS and FNYEAQ. This CDR3 contains 13 residues. The full variable domain, in which reference TRBV7-6 and TRBJ2-5 provide the parts outside the CDR3, is GAGVSQSPRYKVTKRGQDVALRCDPISGHVSLYWYRQALGQGPEFLTYFNYEAQQDKSGLPNDRFSAERPEGSISTLTIQRTEQRDSAMYRCASAGLYQETQYFGPGTRLLVL.

DNA for the CDR3: TGTGCCAGCAGCTTGGGGACAGGACCATCCGAGCAGTACTTC. It specifies CASSLGTGPSEQYF. The V call is TRBV11-1, the J call TRBJ2-7, with 8 bases that match TRBD1. With V trimmed by 3 bases and J by 6 bases, 7 bases remained unmatched. The CDR3 sequence is 14 residues long. Germline values: CDR1 SGHAT, CDR2 FQDESV (reference sequence). Variable domain in full (rest from reference TRBV11-1 and TRBJ2-7): EAEVAQSPRYKITEKSQAVAFWCDPISGHATLYWYRQILGQGPELLVQFQDESVVDDSQLPKDRFSAERLKGVDSTLKIQPAELGDSAMYLCASSLGTGPSEQYFGPGTRLTVT.

The chain carries TRBV9 and TRBJ2-7, with 7 bases matching TRBD2. CDR3 size: 15 residues. Germline CDR1 is SGDLS and CDR2 is YYNGEE. V lost 1 base and J lost 0; bases outside the gene matches: 4. In DNA form, the CDR3 reads TGTGCCAGCAGCGTAACAGGCGGGGGCTCCTACGAGCAGTACTTC. It codes for CASSVTGGGSYEQYF.

The chain is built from TRBV5-6 and TRBJ2-5; no reliable D call. Germline assignment: CDR1 SGHDT and CDR2 YYEEEE. This CDR3 has 14 amino acids. V gave up 1 base and J gave up 3 bases, with 10 bases separating them. CDR3 residues: CASSLWAAKETQYF. CDR3 sequence (DNA): TGTGCCAGCAGCTTGTGGGCAGCAAAAGAGACCCAGTACTTC.